Below, one TCR beta chain is given with its context. This sample was included in a study of blood T cell repertoires in COVID-19. Study-wide background: From T cells, B-cell-depleted T cells, or PBMCs came the material, which was cDNA or gDNA.

CDR1 and CDR2 (germline): MNHEY, SVGEGT. The V end was cut by 6 bases, the J end by 4 bases, with 15 bases between. This CDR3 has 14 amino acids. As handled by the study authors: From reference gene primer amplification, estimates of nucleated cell counts were derived. Libraries were prepared by immunoSEQ multiplex PCR; TCRdb keeps only in-frame clonotypes and omits some of them. That table gives V, J and clone size, and the DNA gave D and trimming. Among some 250,000 clones, less than 90% were seen once, and the ten largest hold 4.2%. This receptor was taken from a man aged 55 to 70 with acute or convalescent COVID-19. Sequenced: peripheral blood. The chain joins TRBV6-2 or TRBV6-3 to TRBJ1-1, with TRBD1 as a possible D gene (6 bases). The CDR3 region has the DNA TGTGCCAGCAGCCGCAGGGGTGTAAGCACTGAAGCTTTCTTT. Translation: CASSRRGVSTEAFF.